Each of the 19 T cell receptor beta chains below was sequenced from the same sample in a study of blood T cells in healthy people across ages. It was with a sample-barcoded 5' primer and a J-beta primer mix that a second PCR of about 6 to 11 cycles was run. MiXCR, run by TCRdb on the 5' RACE reads, gives a single entry per CDR3 protein. The data show over 1,500,000 distinct CDR3 sequences, around 48% seen once. Sequenced: blood. The source is a woman between 40 and 50 years old in good health.

This clonotype was picked up a small number of times. The gene calls are TRBV24-1 and TRBJ2-3; D uncertain. CDR3 length: 12 residues. Germline CDR1 and CDR2: KGHDR and SFDVKD. V was clipped by 7 bases and J by 4 bases, with 8 bases between them. CDR3 loop: CATSGAADTQYF. The CDR3 coding sequence is TGTGCCACCAGCGGTGCGGCAGATACGCAGTATTTT.

The CDR3 nucleotides are TGCGCCAGCAGCTGGTCCGGGACTAGTTCTAACAATGAGCAGTTCTTC. This codes for CASSWSGTSSNNEQFF. The chain combines TRBV5-1 with TRBJ2-1; 8 nucleotides match TRBD2. CDR3 size: 16 residues. Trimming removed 3 bases from V and 5 bases from J; junction bases left unmatched: 10. CDR1 is SGHRS, CDR2 YFSETQ, per germline.

The V call is TRBV6-2 or TRBV6-3, the J call TRBJ2-1; a possible D gene is TRBD2 (6 bases). V was trimmed by 2 bases and J by 4 bases, leaving 18 bases between them. Germline V gives CDR1 MNHEY, CDR2 SVGEGT. There are 17 residues in the CDR3. The CDR3 loop is CASSYPSTGTPYNEQFF. The CDR3 DNA reads TGTGCCAGCAGTTACCCGTCAACCGGGACTCCGTACAATGAGCAGTTCTTC.

The gene calls are TRBV27 and TRBJ1-6, with D unresolved. This CDR3 has 12 amino acids. Between the trimmed V and J ends, which lost 5 bases and 10 bases, there was a span of 9 bases. Germline assignment: CDR1 MNHEY and CDR2 SMNVEV (reference sequence). The CDR3 reads CASSPSRSPLHF. The CDR3 region has the DNA TGTGCCAGCAGTCCTTCGCGGTCACCCCTCCACTTT.

This clonotype occurred a few times. The V call is TRBV6-1, the J call TRBJ2-7, with 11 bases identical to TRBD2. Germline V lookup: CDR1 MNHNS, CDR2 SASEGT. V was pared by 1 base and J by 5 bases, with 4 bases of the junction left unmatched. The CDR3 is made up of 15 amino acids. The CDR3 DNA reads as TGTGCCAGCAGTGAAGTGGGGACTAGCGGAAACGAGCAGTACTTC. It encodes CASSEVGTSGNEQYF.

This clonotype was observed a few times. The chain has TRBV7-2 and TRBJ2-7; perhaps TRBD2 as D (5 bases). Germline values: CDR1 SGHTA, CDR2 FQGNSA. V was trimmed by 0 bases and J by 4 bases, leaving 10 bases between them. The CDR3 has 14 residues. The DNA for the CDR3 is TGTGCCAGCAGCTTAGCGAGGGAAAGGTACGAGCAGTACTTC. Protein sequence: CASSLARERYEQYF.

V gene TRBV24-1 combines with J gene TRBJ1-5, with TRBD1 matching 10 bases. The CDR3 runs 15 residues. The V gene end was trimmed by 5 bases and the J gene end by 4 bases; junction bases not matched to a gene: 4. Germline V lookup: CDR1 KGHDR, CDR2 SFDVKD. CDR3 DNA: TGTGCCACCAGTGCGGGGACAGGGGTTAATCAGCCCCAGCATTTT. It codes for CATSAGTGVNQPQHF.

The gene calls are TRBV10-3 and TRBJ2-1, with D perhaps TRBD2 (6 bases). TRBJ2-7 explains the end of the DNA better; the J call may be wrong. The CDR3 is 15 residues long. Looked up from germline, CDR1 is ENHRY and CDR2 is SYGVKD. The CDR3 spells CAISEGGSLYNEQYF. CDR3 sequence (DNA): TGTGCCATCAGTGAGGGGGGGAGTCTCTACAATGAGCAGTACTTC.

This chain connects TRBV5-5 to TRBJ2-3, with D perhaps assigned TRBD1 or TRBD2 (6 bases each). With 4 bases removed from V and 2 bases from J, the gap between germline ends came to 20 bases. CDR1 and CDR2 from the germline V gene are SGHKS and YYEKEE (reference sequence). This CDR3 spans 17 amino acids. CDR3 region: CASSKQLTGAFTDTQYF. CDR3 DNA sequence: TGTGCCAGCAGCAAACAACTAACGGGGGCCTTCACAGATACGCAGTATTTT.

This sequence joins TRBV20-1 and TRBJ2-7; 10 bases match TRBD2. Gene TRBJ2-5 matches the end of the DNA better, so the J call may be wrong. From germline, CDR1 is DFQATT and CDR2 SNEGSKA (reference sequence). This CDR3 is built from 16 residues. The CDR3 nucleotides are TGCAGTGCTAGAGATCTTCTAGCGGGGGATATCGAGACCCAGTACTTC. Translation gives CSARDLLAGDIETQYF.

The chain employs TRBV20-1 and TRBJ2-7; possible D gene TRBD1, 5 bases. The CDR3 totals 15 residues. The germline gives CDR1 DFQATT, CDR2 SNEGSKA (reference sequence). V lost 3 bases and J 2 bases, leaving 17 bases between the germline ends. Here the CDR3 DNA reads TGCAGTGCTAGCGCTTATTACAGGCGGACCTACGAGCAGTACTTC. This codes for CSASAYYRRTYEQYF.

This chain connects TRBV29-1 to TRBJ2-7, with 11 nucleotides matching TRBD1. The CDR3 totals 16 residues. In germline, CDR1 is SQVTM, CDR2 ANQGSEA. Trimming at V came to 6 bases and at J to 3 bases, leaving 13 bases not matched to a gene. The CDR3 reads CSVIGTGGILNYEQYF. CDR3 nucleotides: TGCAGCGTCATCGGGACAGGGGGAATCTTGAACTACGAGCAGTACTTC.

The gene calls are TRBV6-2 or TRBV6-3 and TRBJ2-5; tentative D call: TRBD2 (6 bases). With 4 bases removed from V and 4 bases from J, the gap between germline ends came to 10 bases. CDR1 is MNHEY, CDR2 SVGEGT, per germline. The CDR3 has 13 residues. CDR3 nucleotides: TGTGCCAGCAGTTGGGGACTGAGAGAGACCCAGTACTTC. It specifies CASSWGLRETQYF.

This clonotype was recorded only once. V gene TRBV4-1 combines with J gene TRBJ2-3; a possible D gene is TRBD1 (5 bases). In germline, CDR1 is MGHRA, CDR2 YSYEKL. The CDR3 is made up of 16 amino acids. With 1 base removed from V and 0 bases from J, the gap between germline ends came to 11 bases. The DNA for the CDR3 is TGCGCCAGCAGCCAAGGCAGGGCCCATAGCACAGATACGCAGTATTTT. It encodes CASSQGRAHSTDTQYF.

This clonotype was observed a handful of times. The rearrangement joins TRBV4-2 to TRBJ1-5; no clear D. Deletions cut 3 bases from V and 0 bases from J, with 0 bases between. The CDR3 sequence is 12 residues long. Germline-derived CDR1 and CDR2 are LGHNA and YNFKEQ. Written as DNA, the CDR3 is TGTGCCAGCAGCCATAGCAATCAGCCCCAGCATTTT. Residues: CASSHSNQPQHF.

There are a few counts of this clonotype. This chain connects TRBV20-1 to TRBJ2-7; D possibly uses TRBD1 or TRBD2 (5 bases each). CDR3 length equals 15 residues. Germline assignment: CDR1 DFQATT and CDR2 SNEGSKA (reference sequence). The V end lost 0 bases, the J end lost 0 bases, and 12 bases lay between the germline ends. CDR3 residues: CSARDRPGSSYEQYF. In DNA, the CDR3 is TGCAGTGCTAGAGATCGGCCAGGGAGCTCCTACGAGCAGTACTTC.

This chain connects TRBV12-3 or TRBV12-4 to TRBJ2-5; 7 bases map to TRBD1. CDR3 size: 14 residues. V lost 5 bases and J lost 11; bases outside the gene matches: 14. In DNA, the CDR3 is TGTGCCAGCAGTCGAGGGGGCTCCTACAATGAGCAGTACTTC. Encoded protein: CASSRGGSYNEQYF.

V gene TRBV28 combines with J gene TRBJ2-7; maybe TRBD2 (5 bases). The length of the CDR3 is 14 residues. The ends were cut back, 5 bases at V and 3 bases at J, with 14 bases in the middle. CDR1 and CDR2 from the germline V gene are MDHEN and SYDVKM. The CDR3 DNA reads TGTGCCAGCAGTGCCCGGGAAGGTAACTACGAGCAGTACTTC. As protein: CASSAREGNYEQYF.

The chain recombines TRBV6-5 with TRBJ2-5, with TRBD1 as a possible D gene (6 bases). From germline, CDR1 is MNHEY and CDR2 SVGAGI. V gave up 6 bases and J gave up 0 bases, with 11 bases separating them. The CDR3 loop spans 14 amino acids. CDR3 in amino acids: CASRSQGYQETQYF. CDR3 in DNA: TGTGCCAGCAGATCCCAGGGGTACCAAGAGACCCAGTACTTC.